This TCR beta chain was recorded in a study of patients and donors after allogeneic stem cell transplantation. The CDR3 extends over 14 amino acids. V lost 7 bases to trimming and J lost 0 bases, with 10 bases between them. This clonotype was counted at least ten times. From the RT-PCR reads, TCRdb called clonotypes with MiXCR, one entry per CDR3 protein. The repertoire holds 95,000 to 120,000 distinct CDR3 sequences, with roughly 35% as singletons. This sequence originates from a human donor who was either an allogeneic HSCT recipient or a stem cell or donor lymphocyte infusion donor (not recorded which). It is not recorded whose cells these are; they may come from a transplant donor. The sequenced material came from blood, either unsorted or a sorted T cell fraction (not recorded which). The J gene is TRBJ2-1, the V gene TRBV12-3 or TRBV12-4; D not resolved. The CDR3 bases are TGTGCCAGCATGCATGCGAGCTCCTACAATGAGCAGTTCTTC. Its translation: CASMHASSYNEQFF.